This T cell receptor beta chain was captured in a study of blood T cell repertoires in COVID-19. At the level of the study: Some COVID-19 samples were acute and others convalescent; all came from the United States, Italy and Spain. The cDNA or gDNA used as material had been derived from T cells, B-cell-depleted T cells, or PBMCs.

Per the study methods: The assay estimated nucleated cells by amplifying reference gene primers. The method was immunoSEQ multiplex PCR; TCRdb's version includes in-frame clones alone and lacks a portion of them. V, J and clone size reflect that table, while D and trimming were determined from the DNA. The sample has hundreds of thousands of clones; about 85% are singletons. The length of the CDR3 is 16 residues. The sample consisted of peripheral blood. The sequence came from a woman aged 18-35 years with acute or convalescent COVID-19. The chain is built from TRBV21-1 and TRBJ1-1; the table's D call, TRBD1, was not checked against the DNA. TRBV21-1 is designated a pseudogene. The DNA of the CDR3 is TGTGCCAGCAGCAAGCTGACAGGGATTATGAACACTGAAGCTTTCTTT. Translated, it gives CASSKLTGIMNTEAFF.